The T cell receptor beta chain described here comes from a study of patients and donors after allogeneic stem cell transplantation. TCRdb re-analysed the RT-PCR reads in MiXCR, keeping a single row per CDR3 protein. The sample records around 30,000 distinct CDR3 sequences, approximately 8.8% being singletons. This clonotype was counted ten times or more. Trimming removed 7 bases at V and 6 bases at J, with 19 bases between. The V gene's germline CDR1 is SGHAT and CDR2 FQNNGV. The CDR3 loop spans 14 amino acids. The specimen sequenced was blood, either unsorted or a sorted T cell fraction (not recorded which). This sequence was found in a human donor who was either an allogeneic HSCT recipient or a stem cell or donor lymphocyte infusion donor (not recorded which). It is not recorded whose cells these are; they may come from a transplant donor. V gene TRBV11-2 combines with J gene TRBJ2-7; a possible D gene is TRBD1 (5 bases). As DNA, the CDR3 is TGTGCCAGCACCACATCAGCCAGGGAAGGCGAGCAGTACTTC. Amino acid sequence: CASTTSAREGEQYF. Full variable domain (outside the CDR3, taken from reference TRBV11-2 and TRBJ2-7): EAGVAQSPRYKIIEKRQSVAFWCNPISGHATLYWYQQILGQGPKLLIQFQNNGVVDDSQLPKDRFSAERLKGVDSTLKIQPAKLEDSAVYLCASTTSAREGEQYFGPGTRLTVT.